This T cell receptor (beta chain) emerged from a study of blood T cell repertoires in COVID-19. Study information: The United States, Italy and Spain provided the acute and convalescent COVID-19 samples. PBMCs, B-cell-depleted T cells, or T cells provided the cDNA or gDNA that made up the material.

The sample holds one count of this clone. In terms of age and location, participants ranged from roughly 18 to 100 years and lived in about two dozen US areas. Cohorts were assigned according to the clinical history that participants reported. In germline, CDR1 is SGHTA, CDR2 FQGTGA. CDR3 length: 13 residues. Deletions cut 6 bases from V and 4 bases from J, with 12 bases between. Data came from immunoSEQ multiplex PCR; TCRdb stores just in-frame clones and leaves some out. The repertoire has more than 110,000 clones, around 82% of them found once; the top ten carry about 6%. This TCR was recovered from a woman between 45 and 65 years old who had recovered from COVID-19. The specimen was PBMCs or T cells enriched from blood (not recorded which). This chain connects TRBV7-3 to TRBJ1-1; no definite D call. The CDR3 protein is CASSSLRATEAFF. Here the CDR3 DNA reads TGTGCCAGCAGTAGCCTTAGAGCCACTGAAGCTTTCTTT.